There are a few counts of the clone carrying this TCR beta chain. The antigen is not known. This record belongs to a study of vaccination and CD4 T cells after COVID-19. Looking at the study overall: Overlapping spike pools from SARS-CoV-2 and HCoV-NL63, HCoV-OC43 and HCoV-229E served as culture stimuli. Controls had a CEFX pool, an HIV-1 Nef pool, or no peptide added.

Oncomine TCR Beta short-read sequencing was applied to DNA from cultured CD4+ T cells. Investigators obtained genomic DNA by extraction from cultured CD4+ T cells. TCRdb re-called the PCR reads through MiXCR, storing one row per CDR3 protein. The sample shows 20,000 to 25,000 distinct CDR3 sequences, roughly 49% of them seen only once. Treatment in this sample: roughly ten-day PBMC culture with coronavirus spike peptide pools or control peptides (ViraFEST assay). Broader study findings: From about 20 to 38, the median of SARS-CoV-2-reactive clonotypes rose without reaching significance.

The sequencing input was CD4+ T cells from blood, cultured in vitro. This sequence was found in a human donor who had recovered from COVID-19.

The CDR3 loop reads CASSLPGGLETQYF. The CDR3 DNA is TGTGCCAGCAGCTTACCGGGGGGCCTGGAGACCCAGTACTTC. The chain couples TRBV11-1 to TRBJ2-5; TRBD2 is a possible D gene (7 bases). This CDR3 contains 14 residues. Germline loops: CDR1 SGHAT, CDR2 FQDESV (reference sequence). Deletions cut 2 bases from V and 5 bases from J, with 12 bases between.